These 9 T cell receptor beta chains were all obtained from the same sample, sequenced in a study of STAT5B mutations in CD4+ large granular lymphocyte leukemia. Clones were sequenced by immunoSEQ multiplex PCR, and TCRdb holds only the in-frame ones, with some missing. The sample records around 50,000 clones, around 81% being singletons. The specimen sequenced was CD4+ T cells from blood buffy coats. The receptors come from a human donor in good health.

The rearrangement uses TRBV10-2 and TRBJ1-2; 7 bases agree with TRBD1. The V segment lost 6 bases and the J segment 3 bases; nucleotides outside the gene matches: 7. This CDR3 is built from 14 residues. The germline V gene has CDR1 WSHSY and CDR2 SAAADI. The CDR3 sequence is CASRLTGVDYGYTF. The DNA for the CDR3 is TGCGCCAGCAGGCTAACAGGGGTTGACTATGGCTACACCTTC.

The chain joins TRBV11-2 to TRBJ2-5, with 15 bases identical to TRBD2. V shed 5 bases, J shed 0 bases, and the junction held 7 bases outside the gene matches. The length of the CDR3 is 18 residues. Germline CDR1 and CDR2: SGHAT and FQNNGV. The CDR3 loop reads CASSPAGTSGRYQETQYF. The DNA for the CDR3 is TGTGCCAGCAGCCCTGCCGGGACTAGCGGGAGGTACCAAGAGACCCAGTACTTC.

The chain is built from TRBV5-5 and TRBJ1-6, with D hard to call. The CDR3 has 18 amino acids. Germline V gene lookup returns CDR1 SGHKS and CDR2 YYEKEE (reference sequence). V lost 6 bases and J 10 bases, leaving 29 bases between the germline ends. In nucleotides, the CDR3 is TGTGCCAGCACACTCCTCCGCCCCGAGGGCTCTAACAAATCACCCCTCCACTTT. Protein product: CASTLLRPEGSNKSPLHF.

This clone was found a few times. The chain links TRBV29-1 to TRBJ1-2; D call uncertain. Germline V lookup: CDR1 SQVTM, CDR2 ANQGSEA. V shed 1 base and J shed 8 bases, with 8 bases lying between them. CDR3 length: 11 amino acids. CDR3 loop: CSVEVGWGYTF. The DNA for the CDR3 is TGCAGCGTTGAAGTGGGCTGGGGCTACACCTTC. Using reference TRBV29-1 and TRBJ1-2 for the parts outside the CDR3, the full variable domain is SAVISQKPSRDICQRGTSLTIQCQVDSQVTMMFWYRQQPGQSLTLIATANQGSEATYESGFVIDKFPISRPNLTFSTLTVSNMSPEDSSIYLCSVEVGWGYTFGSGTRLTVV.

V is TRBV6-5 and J is TRBJ2-7, with 7 bases identical to TRBD2. The germline V gene encodes CDR1 MNHEY and CDR2 SVGAGI. Trimming removed 8 bases from V and 2 bases from J; junction bases left unmatched: 9. The CDR3 runs 14 residues. The DNA for the CDR3 is TGTGCCAGCGGGGGGGGTCGCGGTACCTACGAGCAGTACTTC. It encodes CASGGGRGTYEQYF.

J is TRBJ1-6 and V is TRBV12-2. TRBV12-2 is a recognized pseudogene. The CDR3 is made up of 14 amino acids. This chain's CDR3 is CASHLLDLDSPLHF. The DNA of the CDR3 is TGTGCAAGTCACCTGCTCGACCTTGATTCACCCCTCCACTTT.

V is TRBV15 and J is TRBJ2-3, with D tentatively TRBD2 (5 bases). Germline V gene data show CDR1 as LNHNV and CDR2 as YYDKDF (reference sequence). The CDR3 is 14 amino acids. Trimming left V 1 base short and J 6 bases short, with 11 bases between. The CDR3 nucleotides read TGTGCCACCAGCAGAGGACGGGATATGGATACGCAGTATTTT. Its protein is CATSRGRDMDTQYF.

This chain connects TRBV2 to TRBJ1-1; a weak D match, TRBD1 (6 bases). The germline V gene has CDR1 SNHLY and CDR2 FYNNEI. The length of the CDR3 is 14 residues. Deletions cut 7 bases from V and 1 base from J, with 13 bases between. This chain's CDR3 is CASIIDRRNTEAFF. CDR3 sequence (DNA): TGTGCCAGCATTATAGACAGGAGGAACACTGAAGCTTTCTTT.

The chain uses TRBV28 and TRBJ1-1, with D tentatively TRBD1 (6 bases). There are 16 residues in the CDR3. Trimming shortened V by 7 bases and J by 4 bases, and 22 bases separated the two germline ends. Per germline, CDR1 MDHEN and CDR2 SYDVKM. The CDR3, as DNA: TGTGCCAGCACTAAAAGACTGAGGGGGGTGAGCACTGAAGCTTTCTTT. Its translation is CASTKRLRGVSTEAFF.